What follows are 25 T cell receptor beta chains derived from one specimen sequenced in a study of shared clonotypes between healthy human individuals. TCRdb's table, derived via immunoSEQ multiplex PCR, lists solely in-frame clones and lacks some. Among about 470,000 clones, about four fifths were seen once, and the ten largest hold around 14%. Input material: PBMCs. These receptor sequences come from a woman aged 40 to 50 in good health. Some clones in this sample may be carry-over from other donors' samples.

The chain links TRBV6-5 to TRBJ2-7, with D maybe TRBD1 (7 bases). The CDR3 sequence is 15 residues long. Trimming took off 2 bases at V and 3 bases at J, with 14 bases between the two ends. Germline CDR1 and CDR2: MNHEY and SVGAGI. The CDR3 is CASSYDHRGGYEQYF. CDR3 in DNA: TGTGCCAGCAGTTACGATCACAGGGGAGGCTACGAGCAGTACTTC.

V and J are TRBV21-1 and TRBJ2-1; TRBD1 reflects the table's D call only, with no check against the DNA. TRBV21-1 is a pseudogene locus. The length of the CDR3 is 17 residues. The CDR3 here is CASSKRRRVPSYNEQFF. The CDR3 DNA sequence: TGTGCCAGCAGCAAACGTCGCAGGGTTCCCTCCTACAATGAGCAGTTCTTC.

With respect to this clone: This sample includes further DNA sequences coding for the same CDR3. The V and J genes are TRBV4-3 and TRBJ2-1, with D unclear. The CDR3 spans 14 residues. V was trimmed by 1 base and J by 2 bases, leaving 6 bases between them. Looked up from germline, CDR1 is LGHNA and CDR2 is YSLEER. The CDR3 nucleotides read TGCGCCAGCAGCCAAGGGCAGGCCTACAATGAGCAGTTCTTC. Its protein product is CASSQGQAYNEQFF.

CDR3 in DNA: TGTGCCAGCAGCTTGGAGCAGGGGGCTCGGGGCTACACCTTC. Its translation: CASSLEQGARGYTF. The J gene is TRBJ1-2, the V gene TRBV5-6, with 8 positions matching TRBD1. The CDR3 is 14 amino acids. Trimming took 0 bases from V and 8 from J; bases not matched to a gene: 6. CDR1 and CDR2 (germline): SGHDT, YYEEEE.

As regards this clone: A far larger clone is one nucleotide away, so this likely arose from a read error. The chain employs TRBV30 and TRBJ1-5; D gene uncertain. Germline CDR1 and CDR2: GTSNPN and SVGIG (reference sequence). This CDR3 is 13 amino acids long. Here the CDR3 DNA reads TGTACCTGGAGTGCCTATAGCAATCAGCCCCAGCATTTT. Translation gives CTWSAYSNQPQHF.

The rearrangement links TRBV30 to TRBJ2-5; D possibly uses TRBD1 or TRBD2 (5 bases each). Germline V gene data show CDR1 as GTSNPN and CDR2 as SVGIG (reference sequence). CDR3 length equals 16 residues. The V end was cut by 2 bases, the J end by 5 bases, with 21 bases between. The CDR3, as DNA: TGTGCCTGGAGTAACCCGTGGCCGGGGCAGGGCGAGACCCAGTACTTC. Its translation is CAWSNPWPGQGETQYF.

Within the sample, this clone is medium-sized. Other DNA sequences of this sample code for an identical CDR3. The chain recombines TRBV6-1 with TRBJ2-7; 11 bases align to TRBD1. Germline V gene sequence: CDR1 MNHNS, CDR2 SASEGT. The CDR3 is 15 residues long. The junction had 6 bases not matched to a gene; V was cut back by 3 bases and J by 5 bases. The CDR3 coding sequence is TGTGCCAGCAGTGAGAGCGGGACAGGGGGTAACGAGCAGTACTTC. Translating it yields CASSESGTGGNEQYF.

The rearrangement uses TRBV9 and TRBJ2-5; 13 bases are shared with TRBD2. CDR1 SGDLS and CDR2 YYNGEE come from the germline V gene. After removal of 4 bases from V and 2 bases from J, the junction contained 2 bases not matched to a gene. The CDR3 extends over 15 amino acids. The CDR3 coding sequence is TGTGCCAGCAGCCTACTAGCGGGAGGGCAAGAGACCCAGTACTTC. It encodes CASSLLAGGQETQYF.

This chain's CDR3 is CAWSVGVQETQYF. DNA of the CDR3: TGTGCCTGGAGTGTTGGGGTCCAAGAGACCCAGTACTTC. This sequence joins TRBV30 and TRBJ2-5; D call uncertain. The CDR3 covers 13 residues. Trimming took 0 bases from V and 1 from J, leaving 6 bases between them. CDR1 is GTSNPN, CDR2 SVGIG, per germline (reference sequence).

The V call is TRBV18, the J call TRBJ2-1, with D maybe TRBD1 (5 bases). Germline values: CDR1 KGHSH, CDR2 LQKENI. This CDR3 comprises 13 residues. Trimming left V 2 bases short and J 7 bases short, with 9 bases between. CDR3 DNA sequence: TGTGCCAGCTCACCAAACAGGTGGAATGAGCAGTTCTTC. Amino acids: CASSPNRWNEQFF.

The rearrangement uses TRBV30 and TRBJ2-3, with 7 bases identical to TRBD2. After removal of 7 bases from V and 2 bases from J, the junction contained 3 bases not matched to a gene. Germline V gene data show CDR1 as GTSNPN and CDR2 as SVGIG (reference sequence). The CDR3 loop spans 12 amino acids. The chain's CDR3 is CASSGTTDTQYF. Here the CDR3 DNA reads TGTGCCTCTAGCGGTACCACAGATACGCAGTATTTT. Using reference TRBV30 and TRBJ2-3 for the parts outside the CDR3, the full variable domain is SQTIHQWPATLVQPVGSPLSLECTVEGTSNPNLYWYRQAAGRGLQLLFYSVGIGQISSEVPQNLSASRPQDRQFILSSKKLLLSDSGFYLCASSGTTDTQYFGPGTRLTVL.

The chain joins TRBV6-5 to TRBJ2-3; D ambiguous. CDR1 MNHEY and CDR2 SVGAGI come from the germline V gene. The CDR3 loop spans 14 amino acids. Trimming left V 4 bases short and J 5 bases short, with 13 bases between. The CDR3 DNA reads TGTGCCAGCAGTTCTCAAGTCTTGGGAGATACGCAGTATTTT. It translates to CASSSQVLGDTQYF.

This clone was observed once. J is TRBJ2-3 and V is TRBV4-1, with a tentative D call TRBD2 (7 bases). The CDR3 has 16 residues. The V gene lost 4 bases and the J gene lost 1 base, with 15 bases spanning the gap. Germline-derived CDR1 and CDR2 are MGHRA and YSYEKL. The CDR3 sequence is CASSPLGGPGTDTQYF. DNA of the CDR3: TGCGCCAGCAGCCCACTGGGGGGGCCAGGCACAGATACGCAGTATTTT.

The chain has TRBV30 and TRBJ2-7; no clear D. CDR3 length equals 12 residues. With 1 base removed from V and 7 bases from J, the gap between germline ends came to 11 bases. The germline V gene encodes CDR1 GTSNPN and CDR2 SVGIG (reference sequence). The CDR3 DNA reads TGTGCCTGGAGTGCTTCGGTAGGTGAGCAGTACTTC. Translating gives CAWSASVGEQYF.

The chain employs TRBV7-2 and TRBJ2-5; a weak D match, TRBD1 (5 bases). This CDR3 is 13 amino acids long. Germline V CDR1 and CDR2: SGHTA, FQGNSA. The germline V and J ends were trimmed by 2 bases and 4 bases, with 8 bases remaining between them. CDR3 nucleotides: TGTGCCAGCAGCTTAAGACAGTTAGAGACCCAGTACTTC. Translated: CASSLRQLETQYF.

The V call is TRBV18, the J call TRBJ2-3; no reliable D call. Trimming left V 0 bases short and J 2 bases short, with 6 bases between. Germline CDR1 reads KGHSH; CDR2 reads LQKENI. This CDR3 has 14 residues. CDR3 DNA sequence: TGTGCCAGCTCACCACCCAGCGTCACAGATACGCAGTATTTT. Translated, it gives CASSPPSVTDTQYF. Full variable domain (outside the CDR3, taken from reference TRBV18 and TRBJ2-3): NAGVMQNPRHLVRRRGQEARLRCSPMKGHSHVYWYRQLPEEGLKFMVYLQKENIIDESGMPKERFSAEFPKEGPSILRIQQVVRGDSAAYFCASSPPSVTDTQYFGPGTRLTVL.

In DNA, the CDR3 is TGTGCCAGTAGTCGGTCGGGGCAGGCAAATCAGCCCCAGCATTTT. It encodes CASSRSGQANQPQHF. The J gene is TRBJ1-5, the V gene TRBV19, with D possibly being TRBD1 (5 bases). Trimming shortened V by 5 bases and J by 4 bases, and 15 bases separated the two germline ends. CDR3 length: 15 residues. Germline V lookup: CDR1 LNHDA, CDR2 SQIVND (reference sequence).

The rearrangement links TRBV7-9 to TRBJ1-2; a weak D match, TRBD1 (5 bases). Germline CDR1 SEHNR, CDR2 FQNEAQ (reference sequence). This CDR3 has 15 amino acids. Trimming cost V 4 bases and J 0 bases, with 12 bases left between them. CDR3 in DNA: TGTGCCAGCAGCTCCGACAGAAACGCTAACTATGGCTACACCTTC. It encodes CASSSDRNANYGYTF.

As regards this clone: The same CDR3 arises from other DNA sequences in this sample as well. This chain links TRBV28 with TRBJ2-7; D gene uncertain. Deletions cut 5 bases from V and 3 bases from J, with 5 bases between. Germline V gene lookup returns CDR1 MDHEN and CDR2 SYDVKM. The CDR3 is 11 amino acids. Here the CDR3 reads CASSRSYEQYF. The CDR3 DNA sequence: TGTGCCAGCAGTCGCAGCTACGAGCAGTACTTC.

The V gene is TRBV7-2, the J gene TRBJ2-3; no firm D call. Trimming took off 2 bases at V and 1 base at J, with 7 bases between the two ends. Germline CDR1 reads SGHTA; CDR2 reads FQGNSA. The CDR3 has 14 amino acids. CDR3 coding DNA: TGTGCCAGCAGCTTATTCGGCGGCACAGATACGCAGTATTTT. Translation gives CASSLFGGTDTQYF.

This clone is categorized as medium-sized (0.01 to 0.1%). The same CDR3 also results from other DNA sequences found in this sample. The rearrangement uses TRBV12-5 and TRBJ2-3; D is perhaps TRBD2 (5 bases). Deletions cut 6 bases from V and 5 bases from J, with 15 bases between. The germline CDR1 and CDR2 sequences are LGHNT and FRNRAP. This CDR3 has 14 amino acids. The CDR3 here is CASGLGGQGDTQYF. In DNA form, the CDR3 reads TGTGCTAGTGGCCTGGGCGGGCAAGGAGATACGCAGTATTTT.

The table lists this clone with a count of one. V and J are TRBV10-2 and TRBJ2-1, with 7 bases fitting TRBD1. Germline loops: CDR1 WSHSY, CDR2 SAAADI. This CDR3 spans 18 amino acids. Germline trimming cut 0 bases from V and 0 bases from J; bases unmatched to any gene: 8. The CDR3 sequence is CASSESNRGLSSYNEQFF. The CDR3 coding sequence is TGCGCCAGCAGTGAGTCTAACAGGGGCCTGAGCTCCTACAATGAGCAGTTCTTC.

The genes are TRBV23-1 and TRBJ1-5; D is unresolved. TRBV23-1 is filed as an ORF, its function uncertain. The CDR3 consists of 17 residues. Between the trimmed V and J ends, which lost 0 bases and 3 bases, there was a span of 15 bases. CDR3 residues: CASSQSDEDFPNQPQHF. In DNA form, the CDR3 reads TGCGCCAGCAGTCAATCGGACGAGGACTTTCCCAATCAGCCCCAGCATTTT.

This chain links TRBV11-3 with TRBJ1-1; the match to TRBD1 covers 10 bases. Trimming cost V 5 bases and J 1 base; bases outside gene matches: 10. The length of the CDR3 is 17 residues. The germline gives CDR1 SGHNT, CDR2 YENEEA. CDR3 DNA sequence: TGTGCCAGCAGCCCCGGGACAGGGGCACCGGCGAACACTGAAGCTTTCTTT. Protein product: CASSPGTGAPANTEAFF.

The chain combines TRBV7-8 with TRBJ2-5; 9 positions agree with TRBD1. The assigned J gene may be wrong: the sequence end matches TRBJ2-7 better. CDR3 size: 13 residues. Germline V gene sequence: CDR1 SGHVS, CDR2 FQNEAQ. CDR3 loop: CASSLLDRGEQYF. The CDR3 DNA is TGTGCCAGCAGCCTCTTGGACAGGGGCGAGCAGTACTTC.